This is a list of T cell receptor beta chains from one sample in a study of T cells in Graves' hyperthyroidism and ophthalmopathy. Using its own MiXCR run on the multiplex PCR reads, TCRdb lists one record per CDR3 protein. The sample gives 700,000 to 950,000 distinct CDR3 sequences, approximately 36% of which show up once; roughly 31% is in the top ten. The sequenced sample consisted of blood. These receptors were collected from a woman aged 40-49 years with Graves' hyperthyroidism. Each CDR3 is given with its conserved first and last residue. The D gene is left open where the match is weak. Where a row states a size, it is once, few, many or the class of an expanded clone; other rows omit it.

V gene	CDR3 length	clone size	J gene	D gene	CDR3 DNA	CDR3 protein
TRBV7-8	11	many	TRBJ1-2	-	TGTGCCAGCAGTTCGCGGGGGGGCTACACCTTC	CASSSRGGYTF
TRBV7-2	14	-	TRBJ2-7	TRBD2	TGTGCCAGCAGCCCAGCGGCGGGGGCCTACGAGCAGTACTTC	CASSPAAGAYEQYF
TRBV7-2	15	few	TRBJ1-5	-	TGTGCCAGCAGCCTCCTGGCAGTTGGGTGGCAGCCCCAGCATTTT	CASSLLAVGWQPQHF
TRBV7-6	18	many	TRBJ1-4	TRBD1	TGTGCCAGCAGCGAAGGGACAGGGGGCGCGTTAACTAATGAAAAACTGTTTTTT	CASSEGTGGALTNEKLFF
TRBV12-5	11	many	TRBJ1-2	-	TGTGCTAGTGGTTCAGGCTATGGCTACACCTTC	CASGSGYGYTF
TRBV15	14	many	TRBJ1-2	-	TGTGCCACCAGCAGAGATCAGGCAAACTATGGCTACACCTTC	CATSRDQANYGYTF
TRBV2	12	many	TRBJ2-7	-	TGTGCCAGCAGGAAACCCAGCTACGAGCAGTACTTC	CASRKPSYEQYF
TRBV7-3	14	-	TRBJ2-2	-	TGTGCCAGCAGCTTAGGTAGCTCCTCCGGGGAGCTGTTTTTT	CASSLGSSSGELFF
TRBV7-2	11	-	TRBJ1-2	-	TGTGCCAGCAGCTTAGATCATGGCTGCACCTTC	CASSLDHGCTF
TRBV10-3	15	-	TRBJ2-2	-	TGTGCCAGCAGCTCTCGGGCGGTGAACACCGGGGAGCCGTTTTTT	CASSSRAVNTGEPFF
TRBV7-2	12	many	TRBJ2-7	-	TGTGCCAGCAGCTTATACCTAGCGGAGCAGTACTTC	CASSLYLAEQYF
TRBV20-1	14	-	TRBJ2-7	-	TGCAGTGCTGAATCGGGATTAAATTCCTACGAGCAGTACTTC	CSAESGLNSYEQYF
TRBV6-5	14	many	TRBJ1-2	-	TGTGCCAGCAGTTACTCGGGCGGAGACTATGGCTACACCTTC	CASSYSGGDYGYTF
TRBV4-3	15	few	TRBJ1-2	-	TGCGCCAGCAGCCAAGCGGGAAAAGATAACTATGGCTACACCTTC	CASSQAGKDNYGYTF
TRBV5-1	16	-	TRBJ1-2	-	TGCGCCAGCAGCTTGGCCACTATCCGCGCCCGGGATGGCTACACCTTC	CASSLATIRARDGYTF
TRBV10-2	17	-	TRBJ2-3	TRBD1	TGCGCCAGCACTCTTACCCCGGGACAGGGGTTTGCAGATACGCAGTATTTT	CASTLTPGQGFADTQYF
TRBV10-3	14	-	TRBJ2-7	TRBD2	TGTGCCATCGCCCCGGGACTAGCGGGAGGGGAGCAGTACTTC	CAIAPGLAGGEQYF
TRBV6-1	14	-	TRBJ2-3	TRBD2	TGTGCCAGCAGGAGCGGGGGGGGCACAGATACGCAGTATTTT	CASRSGGGTDTQYF
TRBV2	16	few	TRBJ2-5	-	TGTGCCAGCAGTTTTCAGGCGGCAAAGACCGGGGAGACCCAGTACTTC	CASSFQAAKTGETQYF
TRBV7-2	15	-	TRBJ2-2	-	TGTGCCAGCAGCACCGGGACTGGCGACACCGGGGAGCTGTTTTTT	CASSTGTGDTGELFF
TRBV13	12	-	TRBJ1-2	-	TGTGCCAGCACGATCTTAAACTATGGCTACACCTTC	CASTILNYGYTF
TRBV11-3	14	many	TRBJ1-1	-	TGTGCCAGCAGCTCCCCCCCTGAGGTCACTGAAGCTTTCTTT	CASSSPPEVTEAFF
TRBV20-1	12	-	TRBJ2-7	-	TGCAGTGCTGGGGTGGGGTCTGGGGATCAGTACTTC	CSAGVGSGDQYF
TRBV24-1	17	-	TRBJ2-3	TRBD1	TGTGCCACCAGTGCCTCGGAACAGGGGACCGGCGCAGATACGCAGTATTTT	CATSASEQGTGADTQYF
TRBV6-4	14	-	TRBJ2-7	-	TGTGCCAGCAGTGACTCGAAAACAGACTACGAGCAGTACTTC	CASSDSKTDYEQYF
TRBV9	15	-	TRBJ2-7	-	TGTGCCAGCAGCCCCCTCGGAGAGGGGTCCTACGAGCAGTACTTC	CASSPLGEGSYEQYF
TRBV12-3/TRBV12-4	15	many	TRBJ1-5	-	TGTGCCAGCAGCGTCGACAGCGATTCTAATCAGCCCCAGCATTTT	CASSVDSDSNQPQHF
TRBV7-9	15	-	TRBJ1-1	-	TGTGCCAGCAGCGTAAGACCAGGGGTCCTCACTGAAGCTTTCTTT	CASSVRPGVLTEAFF
TRBV29-1	12	-	TRBJ2-2	-	TGCAGCGTTGAGGATCTAGCGGGGGAGCTGTTTTTT	CSVEDLAGELFF
TRBV6-5	14	-	TRBJ2-7	TRBD2	TGTGCCAGCAGTTTCACTAGCGGCACCTACGAGCAGTACTTC	CASSFTSGTYEQYF
TRBV12-3/TRBV12-4	15	many	TRBJ1-1	-	TGTGCCAGCAGCCCCGTTTCGGGTGGGGGCCCTGAAGCTTTCTTT	CASSPVSGGGPEAFF
TRBV20-1	15	many	TRBJ2-7	TRBD2	TGCAGTGCTAATCCCCCCAATAGCGGGAGGTACGAGCAGTACTTC	CSANPPNSGRYEQYF
TRBV9	15	-	TRBJ1-1	-	TGTGCCAGCAGCGTTCGGGGAACTATAACGGCTGAAGCTTTCTTT	CASSVRGTITAEAFF
TRBV28	12	-	TRBJ1-5	-	TGTGCCAGCAGGTCCTTGGGGCAGCCCCAGCATTTT	CASRSLGQPQHF
TRBV12-3/TRBV12-4	15	-	TRBJ2-2	-	TGTGCCAGCATGACCCCACCCGTGAACACCGGGGAGCTGTTTTTT	CASMTPPVNTGELFF
TRBV7-2	14	many	TRBJ2-5	-	TGTGCCAGCAGCCCCTGGACCGACAGGGAGACCCAGTACTTC	CASSPWTDRETQYF